This TCR beta chain originates from a study of cytomegalovirus exposure and HLA in healthy donors. Points on this clone: Its antigen is unknown.

The PCR had 60 Vbeta and 13 Jbeta primers. The method was immunoSEQ multiplex PCR; TCRdb's version includes in-frame clones alone and lacks a portion of them. The sample lists about 170,000 clones, around 74% occurring once. Germline CDR1 SGHTA, CDR2 FQGTGA. This CDR3 has 13 amino acids. After removal of 5 bases from V and 3 bases from J, the junction contained 1 base not matched to a gene. Whole-study findings and limits: Later genetic work tied a missense DCLRE1C variant to beta-chain V and J trimming. High specificity and sensitivity for cytomegalovirus status were reported for the classifier. When analyzed later, the rates of TCR association showed variation by HLA locus, with DRB1 the most and HLA-C the fewest. In vitro work confirmed that a few CMV-associated chains recognize CMV antigens.

The chain uses TRBV7-3 and TRBJ2-3, with TRBD2 matching 8 bases. The origin of this receptor is a female donor in good health and CMV-seronegative. Sequenced: PBMCs. The chain's CDR3 is CASSRLATDTQYF. The CDR3 DNA sequence: TGTGCCAGCAGCCGACTAGCGACAGATACGCAGTATTTT.